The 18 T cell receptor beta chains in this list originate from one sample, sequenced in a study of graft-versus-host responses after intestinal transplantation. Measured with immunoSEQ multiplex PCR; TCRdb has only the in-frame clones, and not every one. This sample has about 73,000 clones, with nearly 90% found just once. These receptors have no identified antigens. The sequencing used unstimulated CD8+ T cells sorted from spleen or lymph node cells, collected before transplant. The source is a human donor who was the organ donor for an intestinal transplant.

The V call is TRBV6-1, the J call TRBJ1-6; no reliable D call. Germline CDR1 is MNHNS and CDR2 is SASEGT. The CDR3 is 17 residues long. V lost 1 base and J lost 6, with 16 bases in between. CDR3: CASSEGFAGSSNSPLHF. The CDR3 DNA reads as TGTGCCAGCAGTGAAGGATTCGCCGGTTCGTCTAATTCACCCCTCCACTTT.

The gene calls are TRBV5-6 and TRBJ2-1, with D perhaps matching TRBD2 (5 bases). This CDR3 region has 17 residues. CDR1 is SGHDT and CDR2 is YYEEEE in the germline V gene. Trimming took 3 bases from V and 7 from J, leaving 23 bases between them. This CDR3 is CASSSLVPRGLGNEQFF. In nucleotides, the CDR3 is TGTGCCAGCAGCTCATTGGTCCCTAGAGGGTTGGGTAATGAGCAGTTCTTC.

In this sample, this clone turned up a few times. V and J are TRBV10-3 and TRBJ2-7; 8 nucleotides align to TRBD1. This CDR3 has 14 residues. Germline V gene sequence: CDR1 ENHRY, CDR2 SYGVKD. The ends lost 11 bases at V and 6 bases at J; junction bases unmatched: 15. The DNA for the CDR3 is TGTGCCTCTCGCCCGGGACAGGTCACCACCGAGCAGTACGTC. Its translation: CASRPGQVTTEQYV.

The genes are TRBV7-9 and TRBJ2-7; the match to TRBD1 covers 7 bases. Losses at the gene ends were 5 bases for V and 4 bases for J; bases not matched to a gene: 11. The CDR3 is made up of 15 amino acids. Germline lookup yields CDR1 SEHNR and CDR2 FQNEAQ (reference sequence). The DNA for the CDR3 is TGTGCCAGCAGCGCCGACCGGGACAGTGCGTACGAGCAGTACGTC. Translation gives CASSADRDSAYEQYV.

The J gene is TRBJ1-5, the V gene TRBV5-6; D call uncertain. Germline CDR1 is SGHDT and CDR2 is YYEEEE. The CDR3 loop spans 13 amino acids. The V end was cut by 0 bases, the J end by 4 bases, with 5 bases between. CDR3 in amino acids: CASSLAKNQPQHF. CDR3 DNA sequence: TGTGCCAGCAGCTTGGCAAAAAATCAGCCCCAGCATTTT.

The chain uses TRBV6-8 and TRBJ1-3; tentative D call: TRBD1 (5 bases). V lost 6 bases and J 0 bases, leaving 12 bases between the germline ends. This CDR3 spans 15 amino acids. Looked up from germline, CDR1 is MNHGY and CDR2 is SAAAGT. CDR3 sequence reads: CASRVGVPSGNTIYF. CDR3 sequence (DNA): TGTGCCAGCAGGGTAGGGGTCCCCTCTGGAAACACCATATATTTT.

The CDR3 sequence: CASSLASGAYNEQFF. In DNA, the CDR3 is TGTGCCAGCAGCTTAGCTAGCGGGGCTTACAATGAGCAGTTCTTC. V and J are TRBV7-9 and TRBJ2-1; 8 bases match TRBD2. The CDR3 consists of 15 residues. The germline CDR1 and CDR2 sequences are SEHNR and FQNEAQ (reference sequence). With 0 bases clipped from V and 4 bases from J, the junction kept 2 bases outside the gene matches.

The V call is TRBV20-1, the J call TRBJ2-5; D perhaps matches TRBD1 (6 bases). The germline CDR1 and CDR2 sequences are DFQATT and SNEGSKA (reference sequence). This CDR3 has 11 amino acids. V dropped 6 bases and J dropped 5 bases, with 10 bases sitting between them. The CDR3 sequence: CSARGGETQYF. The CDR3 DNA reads TGCAGTGCCAGGGGCGGTGAGACCCAGTACTTC.

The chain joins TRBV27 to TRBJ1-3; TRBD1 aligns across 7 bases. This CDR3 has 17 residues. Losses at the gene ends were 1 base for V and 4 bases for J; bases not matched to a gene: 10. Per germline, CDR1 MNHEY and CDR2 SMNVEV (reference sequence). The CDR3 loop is CASSLLPGRTGGNTIYF. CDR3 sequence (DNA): TGTGCCAGCAGTTTATTACCCGGCCGGACAGGAGGAAACACCATATATTTT.

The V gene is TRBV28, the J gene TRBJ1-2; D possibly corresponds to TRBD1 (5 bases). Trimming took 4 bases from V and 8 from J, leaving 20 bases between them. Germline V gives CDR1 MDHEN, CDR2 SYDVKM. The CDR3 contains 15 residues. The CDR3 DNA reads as TGTGCCAGCAGTTGGAGCCCAGACAGTAAAGGGGGCTACACCTTC. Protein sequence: CASSWSPDSKGGYTF.

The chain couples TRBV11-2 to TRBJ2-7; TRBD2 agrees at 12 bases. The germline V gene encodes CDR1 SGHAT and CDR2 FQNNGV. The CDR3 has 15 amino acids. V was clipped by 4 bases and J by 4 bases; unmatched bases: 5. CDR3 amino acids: CASSSGLAGFYEQYV. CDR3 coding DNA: TGTGCCAGCAGCTCCGGACTAGCGGGATTTTACGAGCAGTACGTC.

The CDR3 bases are TGTGCCAGCAGCTTAGATTGGCGACAGGGGTTCAATGAGCAGTTCTTC. Encoded protein: CASSLDWRQGFNEQFF. The V gene is TRBV11-2, the J gene TRBJ2-1; TRBD1 matches 8 bases. Trimming removed 0 bases from V and 6 bases from J; junction bases left unmatched: 7. Germline V gene lookup returns CDR1 SGHAT and CDR2 FQNNGV. The CDR3 totals 16 residues.

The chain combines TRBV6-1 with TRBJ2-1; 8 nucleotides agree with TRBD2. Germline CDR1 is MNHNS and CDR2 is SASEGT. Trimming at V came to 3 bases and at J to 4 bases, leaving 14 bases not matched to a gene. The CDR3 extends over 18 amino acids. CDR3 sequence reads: CASSEPPVIAGPYNEQFF. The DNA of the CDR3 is TGTGCCAGCAGTGAGCCCCCTGTAATAGCGGGGCCTTACAATGAGCAGTTCTTC.

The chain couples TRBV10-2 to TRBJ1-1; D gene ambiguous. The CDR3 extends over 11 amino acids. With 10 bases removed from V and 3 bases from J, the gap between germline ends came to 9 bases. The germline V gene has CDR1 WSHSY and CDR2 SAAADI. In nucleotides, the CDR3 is TGCGCCACGCGGGCCTACACTGAAGCTTTCTTT. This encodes CATRAYTEAFF.

This CDR3 reads CASILGGTEAFF. The CDR3 coding sequence is TGTGCCAGCATCCTAGGGGGCACTGAAGCTTTCTTT. V usage is TRBV11-2 and J usage is TRBJ1-1, with D possibly matching TRBD1 (6 bases). CDR1 is SGHAT, CDR2 FQNNGV, per germline. The V and J ends lost 7 bases and 4 bases respectively, with 10 bases between them. The CDR3 totals 12 residues.

This chain's CDR3 is CASSQDRTGQSYGYTF. The DNA for the CDR3 is TGCGCCAGCAGCCAAGATAGAACAGGGCAATCCTATGGCTACACCTTC. V usage is TRBV4-3 and J usage is TRBJ1-2; TRBD1 might be the D (6 bases). Looked up from germline, CDR1 is LGHNA and CDR2 is YSLEER. The germline V and J ends were trimmed by 0 bases and 4 bases, with 15 bases remaining between them. The CDR3 contains 16 residues.

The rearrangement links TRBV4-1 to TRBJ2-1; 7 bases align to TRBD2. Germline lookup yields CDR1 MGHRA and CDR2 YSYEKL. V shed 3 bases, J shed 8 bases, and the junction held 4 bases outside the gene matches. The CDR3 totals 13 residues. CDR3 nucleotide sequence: TGCGCCAGCAGCCAGGGGGGGGTGGATGAGCAGTTCTTC. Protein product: CASSQGGVDEQFF.

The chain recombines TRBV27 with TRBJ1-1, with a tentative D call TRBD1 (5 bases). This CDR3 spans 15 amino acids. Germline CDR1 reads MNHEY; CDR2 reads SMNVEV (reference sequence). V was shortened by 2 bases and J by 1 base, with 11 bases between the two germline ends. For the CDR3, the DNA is TGTGCCAGCAGTTTAGGTACAGGAGCGAACACTGAAGCTTTCTTT. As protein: CASSLGTGANTEAFF.